Each of the 23 T cell receptor beta chains below was sequenced from the same sample in a study of blood T cell repertoires in COVID-19 (TCRdb year 2020). Libraries came from the immunoSEQ multiplex PCR assay. TCRdb retrieved this table from immuneACCESS and kept in-frame rearrangements only. Not all clones are present; in checked studies, unresolved V genes account for under half, and no reason is known for the remainder. In this sample the table shows some 170,000 clones, roughly 90% of which occur a single time. The ten top clones hold around 17% of the sample. The sequenced material came from peripheral blood. Receptors originate from a man between 60 and 75 years old with active or convalescent COVID-19.

This clone was seen only once. This chain joins TRBV5-4 and TRBJ2-3; possible D gene TRBD2, 7 bases. Germline loops: CDR1 SGHNT, CDR2 YYREEE (reference sequence). Trimming pared 5 bases from V and 3 bases from J, leaving 16 bases between. This CDR3 region has 15 residues. This CDR3 is CASSPRGQGTDTQYF. In DNA form, the CDR3 reads TGTGCCAGCAGTCCGCGGGGGCAAGGAACAGATACGCAGTATTTT. Filled out from reference TRBV5-4 and TRBJ2-3, the complete variable domain reads ETGVTQSPTHLIKTRGQQVTLRCSSQSGHNTVSWYQQALGQGPQFIFQYYREEENGRGNFPPRFSGLQFPNYSSELNVNALELDDSALYLCASSPRGQGTDTQYFGPGTRLTVL.

V usage is TRBV5-4 and J usage is TRBJ2-2; D unresolved. CDR3 length: 12 residues. Trimming pared 4 bases from V and 5 bases from J, leaving 6 bases between. Germline CDR1 reads SGHNT; CDR2 reads YYREEE (reference sequence). In nucleotides, the CDR3 is TGTGCCAGCAGCCCAGGTACCGGGGAGCTGTTTTTT. It translates to CASSPGTGELFF.

V and J are TRBV20-1 and TRBJ2-1, with TRBD2 matching 13 bases. CDR1 and CDR2 from the germline V gene are DFQATT and SNEGSKA (reference sequence). This CDR3 spans 19 amino acids. V lost 3 bases to trimming and J lost 8 bases; unmatched junction nucleotides: 19. CDR3 nucleotides: TGCAGTGCTAGTGCCGTGGGACTAGCGGGACGCCTCCCTCTTCATGAGCAGTTCTTC. Translating gives CSASAVGLAGRLPLHEQFF.

The J gene is TRBJ2-7, the V gene TRBV4-1; D is undetermined. Germline CDR1 reads MGHRA; CDR2 reads YSYEKL. Trimming stripped 4 bases from V and 2 bases from J, with 12 bases between. The CDR3 length is 14 residues. This CDR3 reads CASSPRVGAYEQYF. The CDR3 nucleotides are TGCGCCAGCAGCCCCCGGGTTGGAGCCTACGAGCAGTACTTC.

Only one count was recorded for this clone. V usage is TRBV3-1 (or the pseudogene TRBV3-2) and J usage is TRBJ2-1; D might be TRBD2 (5 bases). The CDR3 spans 18 residues. CDR1 and CDR2 from the germline V gene are LGHDT and YNNKEL (reference sequence). Trimming took off 1 base at V and 7 bases at J, with 23 bases between the two ends. The CDR3 here is CASSQGARRALTGNEQFF. The CDR3 DNA reads as TGTGCCAGCAGCCAAGGGGCCAGGCGGGCCCTCACGGGGAATGAGCAGTTCTTC.

The CDR3 sequence is CASSIALAGNNEQFF. CDR3 nucleotides: TGTGCCAGTAGTATAGCTCTAGCGGGAAACAATGAGCAGTTCTTC. This chain connects TRBV19 to TRBJ2-1; TRBD2 matches at 9 bases. V gave up 1 base and J gave up 5 bases; unmatched junction bases: 3. Germline assignment: CDR1 LNHDA and CDR2 SQIVND (reference sequence). The CDR3 totals 15 residues.

CDR3 sequence: CSADTSGRPFNEQFF. The DNA of the CDR3 is TGCAGCGCAGATACTAGCGGGAGGCCGTTCAATGAGCAGTTCTTC. This sequence joins TRBV29-1 and TRBJ2-1; TRBD2 aligns across 12 bases. There are 15 residues in the CDR3. V gave up 7 bases and J gave up 6 bases; unmatched junction bases: 10. Per the germline V gene, CDR1 is SQVTM and CDR2 is ANQGSEA.

The chain joins TRBV9 to TRBJ2-1; 12 bases fit TRBD2. J gave up 4 bases and V 3 bases, and 5 bases lay outside the gene matches. Germline loops: CDR1 SGDLS, CDR2 YYNGEE. This CDR3 is 16 amino acids long. The CDR3 DNA is TGTGCCAGCAGCGCTCTAGCGGGGGGGCAATACAATGAGCAGTTCTTC. This encodes CASSALAGGQYNEQFF.

V is TRBV18 and J is TRBJ1-6; no definite D call. V dropped 3 bases and J dropped 7 bases, with 13 bases sitting between them. Germline CDR1 reads KGHSH; CDR2 reads LQKENI. The length of the CDR3 is 15 residues. CDR3 in DNA: TGTGCCAGCTCACCGAGGTTGCTTACAAATTCACCCCTCCACTTT. Protein product: CASSPRLLTNSPLHF.

The chain is built from TRBV2 and TRBJ1-1, with D perhaps matching TRBD1 (5 bases). The germline V gene has CDR1 SNHLY and CDR2 FYNNEI. This CDR3 is built from 13 residues. V lost 8 bases and J lost 2, with 12 bases in between. DNA for the CDR3: TGTGCCAGCGGAGGGGTATCCAACACTGAAGCTTTCTTT. Translating it yields CASGGVSNTEAFF. The full variable domain, its missing parts supplied by reference TRBV2 and TRBJ1-1, is EPEVTQTPSHQVTQMGQEVILRCVPISNHLYFYWYRQILGQKVEFLVSFYNNEISEKSEIFDDQFSVERPDGSNFTLKIRSTKLEDSAMYFCASGGVSNTEAFFGQGTRLTVV.

The chain recombines TRBV18 with TRBJ2-4; tentatively, D is TRBD1 (5 bases). With 3 bases removed from V and 6 bases from J, the gap between germline ends came to 6 bases. The germline gives CDR1 KGHSH, CDR2 LQKENI. The CDR3 spans 12 residues. The CDR3, as DNA: TGTGCCAGCTCACCTGACAGAAACATTCAGTACTTC. It yields the protein CASSPDRNIQYF.

J is TRBJ2-5 and V is TRBV11-2, with D maybe TRBD1 (6 bases). The CDR3 is made up of 15 amino acids. From germline, CDR1 is SGHAT and CDR2 FQNNGV. V gave up 5 bases and J gave up 4 bases, with 17 bases separating them. The CDR3 loop is CASSTAHQGGETQYF. CDR3 nucleotide sequence: TGTGCCAGCAGCACTGCGCATCAAGGGGGAGAGACCCAGTACTTC.

This clone was detected once. The chain is built from TRBV24-1 and TRBJ1-2, with a possible D match to TRBD1 (6 bases). V lost 6 bases and J lost 2, with 9 bases in between. In germline, CDR1 is KGHDR, CDR2 SFDVKD. The CDR3 spans 13 residues. The CDR3 nucleotides read TGTGCCACCAGTTCTGGACAGAACTATGGCTACACCTTC. Translating gives CATSSGQNYGYTF.

The J gene is TRBJ2-7, the V gene TRBV15; 7 bases align to TRBD2. Germline CDR1 and CDR2: LNHNV and YYDKDF (reference sequence). V dropped 1 base and J dropped 7; count of bases not matched to a gene: 13. The CDR3 has 16 residues. Written as DNA, the CDR3 is TGTGCCACCAGCAGAGGATTAGGACTAGACCACTGGGAGCAGTACTTC. It specifies CATSRGLGLDHWEQYF. Variable domain in full (rest from reference TRBV15 and TRBJ2-7): DAMVIQNPRYQVTQFGKPVTLSCSQTLNHNVMYWYQQKSSQAPKLLFHYYDKDFNNEADTPDNFQSRRPNTSFCFLDIRSPGLGDTAMYLCATSRGLGLDHWEQYFGPGTRLTVT.

The genes are TRBV4-1 and TRBJ2-3; 11 nucleotides line up with TRBD2. The CDR3 contains 18 residues. With V trimmed by 0 bases and J by 6 bases, 11 bases remained unmatched. Germline assignment: CDR1 MGHRA and CDR2 YSYEKL. DNA for the CDR3: TGCGCCAGCAGCCAAGAGATTCTAGCGGGAGGCTTGCCCGATACGCAGTATTTT. It is translated as CASSQEILAGGLPDTQYF.

This sequence joins TRBV11-2 and TRBJ2-4; 9 bases are a match to TRBD2. Germline CDR1 SGHAT, CDR2 FQNNGV. The junction had 7 bases not matched to a gene; V was cut back by 5 bases and J by 2 bases. The CDR3 sequence is 16 residues long. In DNA form, the CDR3 reads TGTGCCAGCAGCCCACTAGCGGGTGGGTCCAAAAACATTCAGTACTTC. Its protein is CASSPLAGGSKNIQYF.

V usage is TRBV6-5 and J usage is TRBJ1-1, with no clear D. V shed 6 bases and J shed 4 bases, with 12 bases lying between them. This CDR3 is 13 amino acids long. Germline-derived CDR1 and CDR2 are MNHEY and SVGAGI. CDR3 nucleotides: TGTGCCAGCAGCTCCCGTGGGCTCACTGAAGCTTTCTTT. Amino acids: CASSSRGLTEAFF.

This sequence joins TRBV9 and TRBJ1-1, with D uncertain. The CDR3 runs to 13 residues. V was shortened by 3 bases and J by 4 bases, with 10 bases between the two germline ends. Germline V gene lookup returns CDR1 SGDLS and CDR2 YYNGEE. The chain's CDR3 is CASSAARGTEAFF. CDR3 coding DNA: TGTGCCAGCAGCGCGGCTCGGGGCACTGAAGCTTTCTTT.

The chain carries TRBV19 and TRBJ2-7; 7 nucleotides line up with TRBD1. CDR1 is LNHDA, CDR2 SQIVND, per germline (reference sequence). The V segment lost 4 bases and the J segment 6 bases; nucleotides outside the gene matches: 6. There are 13 residues in the CDR3. Here the CDR3 reads CASSRQGDSEQYF. The CDR3 nucleotides read TGTGCCAGTAGTAGACAGGGAGACAGCGAGCAGTACTTC.

The CDR3 loop is CTSSQDVLGLAGGGKETQYF. Here the CDR3 DNA reads TGCACCAGCAGCCAAGATGTGCTTGGACTAGCGGGGGGAGGGAAAGAGACCCAGTACTTC. The chain recombines TRBV1 with TRBJ2-5; the table gives TRBD2 as D, unverified against the DNA. TRBV1 is labeled a pseudogene. This CDR3 has 20 residues.

A word on this clone: Within the sample, other DNA sequences also encode this same CDR3. This chain connects TRBV5-1 to TRBJ2-7; the D gene is possibly TRBD1 (5 bases). Trimming took 0 bases from V and 2 from J, leaving 9 bases between them. The CDR3 runs 14 residues. Germline CDR1 and CDR2: SGHRS and YFSETQ. The CDR3 region is CASSLGQGAYEQYF. The DNA for the CDR3 is TGCGCCAGCAGCTTGGGGCAGGGCGCCTACGAGCAGTACTTC.

A few counts support this clone. V usage is TRBV24-1 and J usage is TRBJ2-3; D ambiguous. This CDR3 has 15 amino acids. Trimming pared 4 bases from V and 0 bases from J, leaving 10 bases between. Per germline, CDR1 KGHDR and CDR2 SFDVKD. CDR3 sequence (DNA): TGTGCCACCAGTGACTCTAGATCAAGCACAGATACGCAGTATTTT. Amino acids: CATSDSRSSTDTQYF.

This sequence joins TRBV7-2 and TRBJ1-1, with 11 bases lining up with TRBD1. V trimming: 5 bases; J trimming: 8 bases; junction bases outside the gene matches: 13. The CDR3 contains 16 residues. Germline V gene data show CDR1 as SGHTA and CDR2 as FQGNSA. CDR3 in amino acids: CASSQGRDRGFQEAFF. The DNA of the CDR3 is TGTGCCAGCAGCCAAGGTCGGGACAGGGGGTTTCAGGAAGCTTTCTTT.